This record looks at one T cell receptor (beta chain) sequence and its context. Per the germline V gene, CDR1 is LGHNT and CDR2 is FRNRAP. Trimming shortened V by 7 bases and J by 4 bases, and 19 bases separated the two germline ends. This CDR3 has 15 amino acids. This entry belongs to a study of blood T cell repertoires in COVID-19. Across the study: Material from acute and convalescent COVID-19 was sourced from the United States, Italy and Spain.

Produced via immunoSEQ multiplex PCR; TCRdb's table is partial and in-frame only. The repertoire holds 230,000 or so clones, with approximately 82% as singletons. The sequenced material came from peripheral blood. The source of this sequence is a man aged 40-49 years who had recovered from COVID-19. This rearrangement joins TRBV12-5 to TRBJ1-1; D remains ambiguous. CDR3 DNA sequence: TGTGCTAGTGATCCACAAACACTCCGGAGCACTGAAGCTTTCTTT. Its translation is CASDPQTLRSTEAFF.